This is a list of T cell receptor beta chains from one sample in a study of T cells in localized non-small cell lung cancer. Repertoires were generated with immunoSEQ multiplex PCR, while TCRdb's copy carries only in-frame clones and drops some. The top ten hold roughly 4.5% of the sample, which has about 62,000 clones, 81% seen once. The input for sequencing was PBMCs, taken before any cancer treatment. The origin of the receptors is a man aged 35-69 years with stage II lung adenocarcinoma. Each CDR3 is given without its conserved first and last residue. A D gene is named only where the DNA matches it firmly.

D gene: TRBD2
J gene: TRBJ2-7
V gene: TRBV4-2
CDR3 protein: ASSQVGPGTSVSYEQY

D gene: TRBD1
J gene: TRBJ2-4
V gene: TRBV9
CDR3 protein: ASSVTAGQGNIQY

D gene: TRBD1
J gene: TRBJ2-1
V gene: TRBV6-1
CDR3 protein: ASSSLDRDGEQF

D gene: TRBD2
J gene: TRBJ2-2
V gene: TRBV9
CDR3 protein: ASSLRTSGNTGELF

D gene: .
J gene: TRBJ1-4
V gene: TRBV9
CDR3 protein: ASSKEASPSNEKLF

D gene: .
J gene: TRBJ1-5
V gene: TRBV5-5
CDR3 protein: ASSPPGHNQPQH

D gene: .
J gene: TRBJ2-2
V gene: TRBV21-1
CDR3 protein: ASSPDRGRRERTGELF

D gene: .
J gene: TRBJ2-7
V gene: TRBV5-5
CDR3 protein: ASSLSDWTYEQY

D gene: .
J gene: TRBJ1-2
V gene: TRBV7-8
CDR3 protein: ASSTPQVYGYT

D gene: .
J gene: TRBJ2-7
V gene: TRBV18
CDR3 protein: ASSLYSGSSTYEQY

D gene: .
J gene: TRBJ1-1
V gene: TRBV21-1
CDR3 protein: ASSDRGRDGTEAF

D gene: TRBD1
J gene: TRBJ1-5
V gene: TRBV5-1
CDR3 protein: ASRTGTGSDQPQH

D gene: TRBD1
J gene: TRBJ2-2
V gene: TRBV5-1
CDR3 protein: ASADRETGELF

D gene: .
J gene: TRBJ1-5
V gene: TRBV2
CDR3 protein: ASFGTLLQPQH

D gene: .
J gene: TRBJ1-2
V gene: TRBV6-5
CDR3 protein: ASTPGVNYGYT

D gene: TRBD1
J gene: TRBJ1-1
V gene: TRBV18
CDR3 protein: ASSTGGRGTEAF

D gene: .
J gene: .
V gene: TRBV15
CDR3 protein: ATSRDRGFEQY

D gene: .
J gene: TRBJ2-1
V gene: TRBV6-5
CDR3 protein: ASNTPGSEQF

D gene: .
J gene: TRBJ1-2
V gene: TRBV10-3
CDR3 protein: AISESPRDYGYT

D gene: .
J gene: TRBJ1-1
V gene: TRBV7-2
CDR3 protein: ASSLTPTDTEAF

D gene: TRBD1
J gene: TRBJ1-2
V gene: TRBV19
CDR3 protein: ASSSSSRGQGYT

D gene: .
J gene: TRBJ1-2
V gene: TRBV19
CDR3 protein: ASSMGSQGTYGYT

D gene: TRBD1
J gene: TRBJ1-2
V gene: TRBV19
CDR3 protein: ASSRDRTYGYT

D gene: TRBD2
J gene: TRBJ2-1
V gene: TRBV9
CDR3 protein: ASSRLAGGLGENEQF

D gene: .
J gene: TRBJ2-3
V gene: TRBV7-9
CDR3 protein: ASRSSGTDTQY

D gene: .
J gene: TRBJ2-1
V gene: TRBV19
CDR3 protein: ASSITFLGGGGRDEQF

D gene: TRBD1
J gene: TRBJ1-1
V gene: TRBV7-9
CDR3 protein: ASSTTTTGGTEAF

D gene: TRBD1
J gene: TRBJ1-2
V gene: TRBV11-2
CDR3 protein: ASSSPRQGVGYGYT

D gene: .
J gene: TRBJ1-1
V gene: TRBV6-1
CDR3 protein: ASREGPALNTEAF

D gene: .
J gene: TRBJ2-7
V gene: TRBV7-7
CDR3 protein: ASSFGVQYEQY

D gene: .
J gene: TRBJ2-7
V gene: TRBV5-4
CDR3 protein: ASSSTGNYEQY

D gene: .
J gene: TRBJ1-5
V gene: TRBV6-5
CDR3 protein: ASSYRTERQPQH

D gene: .
J gene: TRBJ2-3
V gene: TRBV7-6
CDR3 protein: ASSGETGRGSDTQY

D gene: .
J gene: TRBJ1-1
V gene: TRBV5-1
CDR3 protein: ASSRGVVSNTEAF

D gene: .
J gene: TRBJ1-4
V gene: TRBV25-1
CDR3 protein: ASSEQGKVGEKLF

D gene: .
J gene: TRBJ1-2
V gene: TRBV11-2
CDR3 protein: ASSSSGRMIYGYT

D gene: .
J gene: TRBJ2-4
V gene: TRBV19
CDR3 protein: ASSSGTSIAKNIQY